Below, one T cell receptor beta chain is given with its context. Its specific antigen is unknown. Per-base quality was not reported, and no clone a single base away is much larger than it. TCRbeta CDR3 regions were amplified from genomic DNA using the immunoSEQ Assay, a bias-controlled multiplex PCR. The source study handled its data this way. The number of nucleated cells in each sample was estimated from the amplification of reference gene primers within the assay. To quantify the absolute abundance of each unique TCRbeta CDR3 rearrangement, sequence reads were collapsed and filtered. For each sample, productive Simpson clonality was calculated as the square root of Simpson's diversity index over productive rearrangements. In its TCRdb copy, this immuneACCESS table keeps in-frame sequences only and misses some clones. Where compared with another copy, unresolved V genes explain less than half of these, and the others have no known cause. The DNA gave D and trimming, while V, J and clone size come from that table. The sample yields roughly 230,000 clones; 90% were counted once. The biggest ten clones account for 2.1% of the sample.

This sample is part of a study of blood T cell repertoires in COVID-19 (dated by TCRdb to the early 2020s). Notes on the research overall: Samples covering the acute and convalescent phases of COVID-19 were provided by collaborators in the United States, Italy and Spain. The prospective study material was composed of cDNA or gDNA derived from T cells, B-cell-depleted T cells, or PBMCs. Subjects who had been exposed to COVID-19, were actively infected with it, or had recovered from it provided the deeply sampled blood TCRbeta repertoires that made up the dataset. A freely available public database, intended as a resource for researchers studying the immune response to SARS-CoV-2, is where the repertoires were released. Samples came from the ongoing ImmuneRACE study (first 160 participants) plus 1,254 subjects from 6 global collaborators. A de-identified subject ID, COVID-19 status, age in years and sex were almost always included in the sample metadata. Where HLA class I and class II types were available, the types were taken from metadata supplied by the sample provider, not from assay-based typing. Summary of the overall study and its limitations: The quantity of clinical and demographic metadata differed by source and by participant and was supplied without curation.

In Seattle, one collaborating source enrolled patients while the infection was active and tracked those patients longitudinally over the course of disease. Whole blood was collected in K2EDTA tubes by collaborating institutions according to the institutions' own protocols. For TCRbeta analysis, collaborator samples were shipped as frozen whole blood, as isolated PBMCs, or as DNA extracted from either sample type. CDR1 and CDR2 are drawn from the germline V gene: LGHNA, YSLEER. Including the terminal cysteine and phenylalanine, the CDR3 comprises 13 residues. CDR3 DNA is the only sequence kept; it has 39 bases, read in frame from the first base. Trimming at the junction amounts to 6 bases on V and 2 bases on J, and the germline ends lie 8 bases apart.

Sequences were obtained from peripheral blood. The sequence was obtained from an older woman with COVID-19, enrolled during active disease. The chain was built from TRBV4-3 and TRBJ1-5; the D gene cannot be named for sure. The nucleotides read TGCGCCAGCAGTATCGGGGGCAATCAGCCCCAGCATTTT. This translates into CASSIGGNQPQHF.